The 8 T cell receptor beta chains given below trace back to one sample, sequenced in a study of T cells in tuberculosis. The protocol was immunoSEQ multiplex PCR, while the TCRdb copy is restricted to in-frame clones and leaves out a portion. The profile covers approximately 57,000 clones, with 88% appearing a single time and roughly a fifth taken by the ten largest. Sorting used thawed, overnight-rested PBMC stained with anti-CD3, a viability dye and GMM-loaded CD1B tetramer. The lipid loaded on the CD1B tetramers was C32 glucose monomycolate from Rhodococcus equi. The specimen was CD1b-GMM tetramer-negative cells sorted from PBMCs. These receptors originate from an adult woman with latent tuberculosis.

Of note for this clone: A junction boundary mismatches the germline segment, possibly from a read error. The chain couples TRBV7-7 to TRBJ2-5; D not resolved. The CDR3 is made up of 14 amino acids. The V gene's germline CDR1 is SSHAT and CDR2 FNYEAQ (reference sequence). Here the CDR3 reads CASSLSSSGETQYF. As DNA, the CDR3 is TGTGCTAGCAGCTTATCTTCTTCGGGTGAGACCCAGTACTTC.

This chain uses TRBV7-2 with TRBJ2-7, with TRBD1 matching 9 bases. V was pared by 8 bases and J by 4 bases, with 6 bases of the junction left unmatched. From germline, CDR1 is SGHTA and CDR2 FQGNSA. There are 13 residues in the CDR3. CDR3 bases: TGTGCCAGCGGCGGGACAGGGAAGTACGAGCAGTACTTC. It specifies CASGGTGKYEQYF.

This clone has just a few counts. This chain uses TRBV18 with TRBJ1-4; 7 nucleotides agree with TRBD1. V gave up 1 base and J gave up 3 bases; unmatched junction bases: 2. The CDR3 has 15 amino acids. Germline values: CDR1 KGHSH, CDR2 LQKENI. CDR3 DNA: TGTGCCAGCTCACCACGGGGACAGTCTAATGAAAAACTGTTTTTT. It translates to CASSPRGQSNEKLFF.

There are a few counts of this clone. The gene calls are TRBV4-1 and TRBJ1-3, with D uncertain. Germline CDR1 is MGHRA and CDR2 is YSYEKL. The V gene lost 7 bases and the J gene lost 0 bases, with 13 bases spanning the gap. The CDR3 sequence is 15 residues long. CDR3 DNA sequence: TGCGCCAGCAAAGACGGGGTGACCTCTGGAAACACCATATATTTT. Translation gives CASKDGVTSGNTIYF.

This chain joins TRBV7-9 and TRBJ2-2; D might be TRBD2 (5 bases). Germline lookup yields CDR1 SEHNR and CDR2 FQNEAQ (reference sequence). The CDR3 covers 16 residues. Trimming stripped 10 bases from V and 1 base from J, with 19 bases between. Written as DNA, the CDR3 is TGTGCCACCCCTCCCCCCGAGCGGAGGAACACCGGGGAGCTGTTTTTT. Its protein is CATPPPERRNTGELFF.

V and J are TRBV2 and TRBJ1-2; no clear D gene. There are 15 residues in the CDR3. V lost 1 base and J 5 bases, leaving 14 bases between the germline ends. From germline, CDR1 is SNHLY and CDR2 FYNNEI. CDR3 DNA sequence: TGTGCCAGCAGTGAAGGATCCCGAACCCTATATGGCTACACCTTC. Protein sequence: CASSEGSRTLYGYTF.

The rearrangement links TRBV5-8 to TRBJ1-5; a possible D gene is TRBD1 (5 bases). V gave up 4 bases and J gave up 7 bases, with 9 bases separating them. The CDR3 consists of 12 residues. Germline-derived CDR1 and CDR2 are SGHTS and YDEGEE. The CDR3 region is CASSQGYQPQHF. CDR3 sequence (DNA): TGTGCCAGCAGCCAGGGTTACCAGCCCCAGCATTTT.

The chain joins TRBV6-4 to TRBJ2-7, with D possibly TRBD1 on 6 matching bases. This CDR3 is built from 14 residues. Trimming took 3 bases from V and 0 from J, leaving 9 bases between them. Germline assignment: CDR1 MRHNA and CDR2 SNTAGT. The CDR3 nucleotides read TGTGCCAGCAGTGAGTCAGGGGACTCCTACGAGCAGTACTTC. This sequence encodes CASSESGDSYEQYF.